What follows are 23 T cell receptor beta chains derived from one specimen sequenced in a study of CD8+CD57+ T cells in acquired aplastic anemia. For CDR3 and TCR beta VDJ profiling, genomic DNA was the template used. From the reads, TCRdb called clonotypes with MiXCR, one entry per CDR3 protein. The table includes about 160,000 distinct CDR3 sequences, roughly 48% detected once. Sequenced: sorted CD4+, CD8+, or CD8+CD57+ T cells (not recorded which) from PBMCs. These receptors originate from a human donor in good health.

This clonotype was recorded a few times. The chain recombines TRBV19 with TRBJ1-2; no clear D. The germline gives CDR1 LNHDA, CDR2 SQIVND (reference sequence). The CDR3 is 10 amino acids. V was pared by 9 bases and J by 4 bases, with 6 bases between. The CDR3, as DNA: TGTGCCAGCAGAATCTATGGCTACACCTTC. It translates to CASRIYGYTF.

V usage is TRBV7-9 and J usage is TRBJ1-1; D is possibly TRBD1 (5 bases). V dropped 5 bases and J dropped 2 bases, with 12 bases sitting between them. Per the germline V gene, CDR1 is SEHNR and CDR2 is FQNEAQ (reference sequence). The CDR3 consists of 14 residues. The CDR3 nucleotides are TGTGCCAGCAGCCGTTCGACAGATAACACTGAAGCTTTCTTT. This codes for CASSRSTDNTEAFF.

This chain joins TRBV27 and TRBJ1-1, with a possible D match to TRBD1 (5 bases). The CDR3 has 16 residues. V was pared by 1 base and J by 6 bases, with 18 bases between. CDR1 is MNHEY and CDR2 is SMNVEV in the germline V gene (reference sequence). The CDR3 sequence is CASSLFSGPGVPEAFF. CDR3 nucleotide sequence: TGTGCCAGCAGTTTATTTTCAGGGCCCGGAGTACCTGAAGCTTTCTTT.

This clonotype was recorded many times. This CDR3 is CASRTADSYNEQFF. The DNA for the CDR3 is TGTGCCAGCAGAACGGCGGATTCCTACAATGAGCAGTTCTTC. This chain links TRBV6-6 with TRBJ2-1; no clear D gene. The germline V gene has CDR1 MNHNY and CDR2 SVGAGI (reference sequence). The CDR3 extends over 14 amino acids. The V and J ends lost 6 bases and 1 base respectively, with 10 bases between them.

V usage is TRBV7-9 and J usage is TRBJ1-1; a possible D gene is TRBD1 (5 bases). V was trimmed by 5 bases and J by 1 base, leaving 11 bases between them. The CDR3 is made up of 14 amino acids. Germline V gene sequence: CDR1 SEHNR, CDR2 FQNEAQ (reference sequence). The CDR3 protein is CASSPYGQNTEAFF. The CDR3 DNA follows: TGTGCCAGCAGCCCGTACGGACAGAACACTGAAGCTTTCTTT.

Note on this clonotype: Likely a read error: the CDR3 ends without its conserved phenylalanine or tryptophan. The chain has TRBV6-4 and TRBJ2-1; D is unclear. This CDR3 region has 17 residues. Trimming removed 0 bases from V and 0 bases from J, with 12 bases in between. Germline values: CDR1 MRHNA, CDR2 SNTAGT. The CDR3: CASSDSFGLSSYNEQFL. The DNA of the CDR3 is TGTGCCAGCAGTGACTCGTTCGGGCTAAGCTCCTACAATGAGCAGTTCCTC.

This clonotype was observed many times. This chain connects TRBV5-4 to TRBJ2-2; no clear D. The germline V and J ends were trimmed by 0 bases and 2 bases, with 8 bases remaining between them. There are 15 residues in the CDR3. Germline CDR1 reads SGHNT; CDR2 reads YYREEE (reference sequence). Here the CDR3 DNA reads TGTGCCAGCAGCTTGGGAGGTTTCAACACCGGGGAGCTGTTTTTT. It codes for CASSLGGFNTGELFF.

J is TRBJ1-4 and V is TRBV30; D remains ambiguous. Germline assignment: CDR1 GTSNPN and CDR2 SVGIG (reference sequence). The CDR3 length is 12 residues. The ends were cut back, 5 bases at V and 8 bases at J, with 12 bases in the middle. The CDR3 region is CAWGRGWEKLFF. The CDR3 DNA follows: TGTGCCTGGGGTCGAGGTTGGGAAAAACTGTTTTTT.

In this sample, this clonotype turned up many times. J is TRBJ2-1 and V is TRBV5-1; 11 nucleotides line up with TRBD1. Germline trimming cut 5 bases from V and 8 bases from J; bases unmatched to any gene: 12. The length of the CDR3 is 16 residues. CDR1 and CDR2 from the germline V gene are SGHRS and YFSETQ. CDR3 loop: CASSPPGTGGIDEQFF. The CDR3 DNA is TGCGCCAGCAGTCCCCCGGGGACAGGGGGTATCGATGAGCAGTTCTTC.

This clonotype appeared many times. The J gene is TRBJ2-5, the V gene TRBV20-1; 13 nucleotides agree with TRBD2. V gave up 5 bases and J gave up 2 bases; unmatched junction bases: 5. The CDR3 has 15 amino acids. The germline gives CDR1 DFQATT, CDR2 SNEGSKA (reference sequence). CDR3 residues: CSAPRTSGGQETQYF. In nucleotides, the CDR3 is TGCAGTGCTCCAAGGACTAGCGGGGGACAAGAGACCCAGTACTTC.

The chain is built from TRBV11-2 and TRBJ2-3; TRBD2 matches 16 bases. This CDR3 has 17 residues. J was trimmed by 2 bases and V by 3 bases; bases with no gene match: 2. Looked up from germline, CDR1 is SGHAT and CDR2 is FQNNGV. CDR3 in DNA: TGTGCCAGCAGCTTGGGACTAGCGGGAGGGACCACAGATACGCAGTATTTT. Its protein product is CASSLGLAGGTTDTQYF.

In this sample, this clonotype turned up many times. The rearrangement links TRBV10-2 to TRBJ2-2; possible D gene TRBD2, 6 bases. Trimming stripped 0 bases from V and 0 bases from J, with 17 bases between. This CDR3 has 19 amino acids. Germline V gene lookup returns CDR1 WSHSY and CDR2 SAAADI. The CDR3 DNA reads as TGCGCCAGCAGTGAGTCGACTGGAGGGTGGCTCTCGAACACCGGGGAGCTGTTTTTT. Translating it yields CASSESTGGWLSNTGELFF.

This chain links TRBV20-1 with TRBJ2-7, with a possible D match to TRBD1 (5 bases). CDR1 is DFQATT and CDR2 is SNEGSKA in the germline V gene (reference sequence). The CDR3 is 14 amino acids. The V end was cut by 4 bases, the J end by 5 bases, with 18 bases between. The DNA of the CDR3 is TGCAGTGCTACCCCTCGCCAGGGAAGCCACGAGCAGTACTTC. Translated, it gives CSATPRQGSHEQYF.

The rearrangement joins TRBV28 to TRBJ2-7, with 7 bases matching TRBD2. CDR1 and CDR2 (germline): MDHEN, SYDVKM. The CDR3 runs 16 residues. J was trimmed by 0 bases and V by 2 bases; bases with no gene match: 7. CDR3 in amino acids: CASSLPAGRASYEQYF. The CDR3 bases are TGTGCCAGCAGTTTACCAGCGGGGAGAGCCTCCTACGAGCAGTACTTC.

The chain has TRBV7-9 and TRBJ2-3; 13 bases are a match to TRBD2. The germline V gene has CDR1 SEHNR and CDR2 FQNEAQ (reference sequence). Trimming took 4 bases from V and 6 from J; bases not matched to a gene: 1. The CDR3 extends over 14 amino acids. CDR3 residues: CASSSGLAGDTQYF. CDR3 nucleotide sequence: TGTGCCAGCAGCTCGGGACTAGCGGGGGATACGCAGTATTTT.

V and J are TRBV20-1 and TRBJ2-1; D not resolved. Per the germline V gene, CDR1 is DFQATT and CDR2 is SNEGSKA (reference sequence). The V end lost 2 bases, the J end lost 11 bases, and 7 bases lay between the germline ends. The CDR3 spans 10 residues. As DNA, the CDR3 is TGCAGTGCTAGATTGGGTCAGCAGTTCTTC. This codes for CSARLGQQFF.

The sample holds many counts of this clonotype. The chain has TRBV20-1 and TRBJ2-2; D remains unclear. V was pared by 1 base and J by 4 bases, with 7 bases between. Per the germline V gene, CDR1 is DFQATT and CDR2 is SNEGSKA (reference sequence). CDR3 size: 13 residues. The CDR3 region is CSARGLGTGELFF. The CDR3 bases are TGCAGTGCTAGAGGTCTAGGCACCGGGGAGCTGTTTTTT.

This clonotype was recorded many times. This chain links TRBV13 with TRBJ2-1, with D unclear. There are 12 residues in the CDR3. The germline gives CDR1 PRHDT, CDR2 FYEKMQ (reference sequence). V was trimmed by 2 bases and J by 3 bases, leaving 2 bases between them. The CDR3 is CASSLLYNEQFF. The DNA of the CDR3 is TGTGCCAGCAGCTTACTCTACAATGAGCAGTTCTTC.

This clonotype was detected ten times or more. The rearrangement joins TRBV4-1 to TRBJ2-5, with 9 positions matching TRBD2. The CDR3 length is 15 residues. In germline, CDR1 is MGHRA, CDR2 YSYEKL. J lost 7 bases, V lost 1 base, and 7 bases had no gene match. The CDR3 coding sequence is TGCGCCAGCAGCCAAGTTTCGCGGGAGGGATGGACCCAGTACTTC. Its protein product is CASSQVSREGWTQYF.

The chain combines TRBV19 with TRBJ2-7; D not certain. Germline V gene sequence: CDR1 LNHDA, CDR2 SQIVND (reference sequence). This CDR3 has 14 amino acids. V was shortened by 5 bases and J by 4 bases, with 15 bases between the two germline ends. CDR3 in amino acids: CASSGPPHDYEQYF. DNA for the CDR3: TGTGCCAGTAGTGGCCCCCCACACGATTACGAGCAGTACTTC.

The genes are TRBV12-3 or TRBV12-4 and TRBJ1-1; no reliable D call. The CDR3 loop spans 13 amino acids. V lost 1 base and J lost 5, with 8 bases in between. CDR3 amino acids: CASSLGILTEAFF. The CDR3 coding sequence is TGTGCCAGCAGTTTAGGCATCCTGACTGAAGCTTTCTTT.

This clonotype was seen repeatedly, ten times or more. The V call is TRBV6-5, the J call TRBJ1-1; TRBD1 might be the D (6 bases). This CDR3 is 16 amino acids long. Germline V gene lookup returns CDR1 MNHEY and CDR2 SVGAGI. V lost 0 bases and J lost 2, with 13 bases in between. CDR3 protein: CASSYSRGGGNTEAFF. CDR3 bases: TGTGCCAGCAGTTACTCGCGCGGGGGGGGCAACACTGAAGCTTTCTTT.

The table lists this clonotype with many counts. This chain joins TRBV20-1 and TRBJ2-1, with 15 bases lining up with TRBD2. The CDR3 spans 16 residues. CDR1 is DFQATT, CDR2 SNEGSKA, per germline (reference sequence). CDR3 residues: CSAPGLAGGLTNEQFF. In DNA, the CDR3 is TGCAGCGCACCCGGACTAGCGGGAGGGCTGACGAATGAGCAGTTCTTC.